This record looks at one TCR beta chain sequence and its context. Its antigen remains unidentified. This specimen belongs to a study of T cell responses to AZD1222 COVID-19 vaccine. Sequencing used immunoSEQ multiplex PCR; TCRdb keeps in-frame clones, though not all of them. The sample yields 180,000 or so clones, 90% to 95% seen once. The V end was cut by 3 bases, the J end by 9 bases, with 12 bases between. This CDR3 comprises 13 residues. Germline CDR1 and CDR2: SGHNT and YENEEA. Study-level findings and limits: An increase in Spike-specific TCR breadth and depth was observed after two AZD1222 doses.

The sequence was collected from an adult in good health. Specimen: peripheral blood, collected on day 0 of AZD1222 vaccination. The V and J genes are TRBV11-3 and TRBJ2-1; D perhaps matches TRBD2 (6 bases). The CDR3 DNA sequence: TGTGCCAGCAGCTTCACGGGAGAGGGTGAGCAGTTCTTC. It is translated as CASSFTGEGEQFF.